At least ten counts were recorded for the clone carrying this T cell receptor beta chain. Its antigen is not identified. This specimen belongs to a study of T-cell reconstitution after alpha-beta-depleted transplantation in children. Study findings and constraints: Recipient T cells and thymic progenitors that survived were the source of the high TCRbeta diversity seen at day 60 in some patients. Several hundred expanded graft clones reportedly were the source of alpha-beta T cells about two months after transplant. Hyperexpanded clones declined; after one year, newly produced T cells mostly supplied diversity.

Construction of the TCRbeta library involved unique molecular identifiers. TCRdb ran MiXCR on the PCR reads and lists one entry per CDR3 protein. The data contain 250,000 to 300,000 distinct CDR3 sequences, about a tenth of them seen just once; the ten biggest clones take up 7.5%. This receptor was identified in a boy younger than two with acute myeloid leukemia, due to receive a stem cell transplant. Here the sequenced sample was PBMCs, taken before TCRalphabeta/CD19-depleted stem cell transplant.

DNA for the CDR3: TGTGCCAGCAGCTTCGCGGGGGGGCGTTTCTACGAGCAGTACTTC. It encodes CASSFAGGRFYEQYF. The rearrangement links TRBV7-8 to TRBJ2-7; 9 bases map to TRBD2. Germline trimming cut 3 bases from V and 3 bases from J; bases unmatched to any gene: 6. Germline V gives CDR1 SGHVS, CDR2 FQNEAQ. CDR3 length: 15 residues.